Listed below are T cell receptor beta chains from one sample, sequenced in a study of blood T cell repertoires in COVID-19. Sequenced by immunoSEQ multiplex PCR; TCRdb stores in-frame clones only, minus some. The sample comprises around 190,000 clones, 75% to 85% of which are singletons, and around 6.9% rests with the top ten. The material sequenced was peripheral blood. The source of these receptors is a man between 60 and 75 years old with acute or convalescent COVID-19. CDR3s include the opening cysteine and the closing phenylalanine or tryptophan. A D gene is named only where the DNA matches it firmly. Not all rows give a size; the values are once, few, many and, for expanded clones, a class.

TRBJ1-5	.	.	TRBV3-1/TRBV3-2	CASSQVLGQPQHF	TGTGCCAGCAGCCAAGTTCTCGGGCAGCCCCAGCATTTT
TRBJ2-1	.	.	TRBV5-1	CASSLQGNEQFF	TGCGCCAGCAGCTTACAGGGAAATGAGCAGTTCTTC
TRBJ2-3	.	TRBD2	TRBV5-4	CASSLSAGGQADTQYF	TGTGCCAGCAGCTTAAGTGCGGGGGGGCAAGCAGATACGCAGTATTTT
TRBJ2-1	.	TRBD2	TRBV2	CASSVTRLAGGPVEQFF	TGTGCCAGCAGTGTCACGCGCCTAGCGGGAGGGCCGGTTGAGCAGTTCTTC
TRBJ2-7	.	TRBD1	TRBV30	CAWSVWDRVYEQYF	TGTGCCTGGAGTGTTTGGGACAGGGTCTACGAGCAGTACTTC
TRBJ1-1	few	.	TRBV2	CASSEEGTGTEAFF	TGTGCCAGCAGTGAGGAGGGGACTGGCACTGAAGCTTTCTTT
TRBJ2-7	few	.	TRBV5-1	CASSLAAGREQYF	TGCGCCAGCAGCTTGGCCGCAGGGCGCGAGCAGTACTTC
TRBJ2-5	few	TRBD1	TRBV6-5	CASSYSGTEGETQYF	TGTGCCAGCAGTTACTCGGGGACAGAGGGGGAGACCCAGTACTTC
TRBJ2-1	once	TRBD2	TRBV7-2	CASSLNLAGGREQFF	TGTGCCAGCAGCTTAAATCTAGCGGGGGGCCGAGAGCAGTTCTTC
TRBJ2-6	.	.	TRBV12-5	CASGRSGSGANVLTF	TGTGCTAGTGGCCGTTCGGGGTCTGGGGCCAACGTCCTGACTTTC
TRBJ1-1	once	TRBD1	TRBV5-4	CASSLRQGVYRTEAFF	TGTGCCAGCAGCCTACGACAGGGCGTTTACCGGACTGAAGCTTTCTTT
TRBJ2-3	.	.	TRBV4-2	CASSQDWPGFTDTQYF	TGTGCCAGCAGCCAAGATTGGCCGGGTTTCACAGATACGCAGTATTTT
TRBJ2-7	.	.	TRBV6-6	CASSSQTRTYEQYF	TGTGCCAGCAGTTCCCAGACTAGGACCTACGAGCAGTACTTC
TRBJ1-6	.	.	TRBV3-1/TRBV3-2	CASSQGLLRGSPLHF	TGTGCCAGCAGCCAAGGGCTTCTCCGAGGTTCACCCCTCCACTTT